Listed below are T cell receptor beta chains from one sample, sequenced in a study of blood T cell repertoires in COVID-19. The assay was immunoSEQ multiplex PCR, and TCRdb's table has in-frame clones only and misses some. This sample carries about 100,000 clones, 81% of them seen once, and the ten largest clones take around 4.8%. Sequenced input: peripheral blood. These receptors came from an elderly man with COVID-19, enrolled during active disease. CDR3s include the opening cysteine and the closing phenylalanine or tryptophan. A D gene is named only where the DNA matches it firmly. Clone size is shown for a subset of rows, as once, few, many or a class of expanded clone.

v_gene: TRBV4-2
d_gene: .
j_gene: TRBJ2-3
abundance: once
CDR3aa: CASSQEYASQPVTDTQYF
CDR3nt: TGTGCCAGCAGCCAAGAGTATGCGTCTCAACCCGTCACAGATACGCAGTATTTT

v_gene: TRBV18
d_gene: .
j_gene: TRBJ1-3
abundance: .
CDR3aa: CASSPRADRDGRGNTIYF
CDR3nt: TGTGCCAGCTCACCACGGGCCGACAGAGACGGCCGAGGAAACACCATATATTTT

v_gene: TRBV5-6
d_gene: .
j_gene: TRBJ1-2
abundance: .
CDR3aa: CASSPQGGGYTF
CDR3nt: TGTGCCAGCAGCCCGCAGGGAGGCGGCTACACCTTC

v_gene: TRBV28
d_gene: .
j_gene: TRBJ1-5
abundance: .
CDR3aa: CASSFGARRGASRPQHF
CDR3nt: TGTGCCAGCAGTTTTGGGGCCCGCCGCGGAGCGTCCCGGCCCCAGCATTTT

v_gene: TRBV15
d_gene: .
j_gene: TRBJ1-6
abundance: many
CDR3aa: CATSRDRTGSSPLHF
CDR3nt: TGTGCCACCAGCAGAGACCGTACAGGGAGTTCACCCCTCCACTTT

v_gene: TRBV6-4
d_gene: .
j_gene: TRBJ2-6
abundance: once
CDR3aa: CASCGYRTILSGANVLTF
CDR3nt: TGTGCCAGCTGTGGGTACAGGACCATACTCTCTGGGGCCAACGTCCTGACTTTC

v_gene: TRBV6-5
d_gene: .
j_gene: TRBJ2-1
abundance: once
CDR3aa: CASSYMGYEQFF
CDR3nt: TGTGCCAGCAGTTATATGGGCTATGAGCAGTTCTTC

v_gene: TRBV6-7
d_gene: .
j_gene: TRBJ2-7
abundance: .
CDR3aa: CASSYSKVGGYEQYF
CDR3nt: TGTGCCAGCAGTTACTCGAAGGTAGGAGGATACGAGCAGTACTTC

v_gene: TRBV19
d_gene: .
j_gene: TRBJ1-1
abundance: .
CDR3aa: CASSSTTGSGTEAFF
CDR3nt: TGTGCCAGTAGTTCAACGACAGGCTCGGGGACTGAAGCTTTCTTT

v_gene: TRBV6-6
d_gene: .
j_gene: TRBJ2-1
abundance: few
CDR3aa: CATLRAGSYNEQFF
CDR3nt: TGTGCCACCCTCCGGGCAGGGTCCTACAATGAGCAGTTCTTC

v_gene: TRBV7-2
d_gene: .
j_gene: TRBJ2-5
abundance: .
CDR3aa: CASSPQGQETQYF
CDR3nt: TGTGCCAGCAGCCCCCAGGGCCAAGAGACCCAGTACTTC

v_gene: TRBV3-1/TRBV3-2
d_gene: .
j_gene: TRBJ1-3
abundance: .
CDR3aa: CASSQVPLQGSSGNTIYF
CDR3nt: TGTGCCAGCAGCCAAGTCCCTTTACAGGGAAGCTCTGGAAACACCATATATTTT

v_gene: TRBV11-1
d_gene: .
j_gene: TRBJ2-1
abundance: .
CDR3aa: CASSYSIRDFLDEQFF
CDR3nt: TGTGCCAGCAGCTATTCAATCCGGGACTTTTTAGATGAGCAGTTCTTC

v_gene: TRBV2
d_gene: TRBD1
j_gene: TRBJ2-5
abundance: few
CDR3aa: CASSVTQGAGETQYF
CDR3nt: TGTGCCAGCAGTGTTACACAGGGGGCGGGAGAGACCCAGTACTTC

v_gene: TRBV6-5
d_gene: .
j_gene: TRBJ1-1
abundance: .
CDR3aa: CASHYSQNTEAFF
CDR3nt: TGTGCCAGCCACTACTCACAGAACACTGAAGCTTTCTTT

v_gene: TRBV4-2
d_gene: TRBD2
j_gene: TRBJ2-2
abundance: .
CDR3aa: CASSQVGGANTGELFF
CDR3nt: TGTGCCAGCAGCCAAGTCGGGGGGGCGAACACCGGGGAGCTGTTTTTT

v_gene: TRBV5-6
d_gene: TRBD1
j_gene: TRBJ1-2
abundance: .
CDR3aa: CASRQTRGLVSNYGYTF
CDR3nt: TGTGCCAGCAGACAAACCAGGGGGCTAGTGTCTAACTATGGCTACACCTTC

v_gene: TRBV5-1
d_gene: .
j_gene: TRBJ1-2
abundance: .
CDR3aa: CASSLESANYGYTF
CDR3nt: TGCGCCAGCAGCCTGGAATCGGCTAACTATGGCTACACCTTC

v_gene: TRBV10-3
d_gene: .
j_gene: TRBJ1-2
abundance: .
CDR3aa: CATRQEESYGYTF
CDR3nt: TGTGCCACGAGACAGGAGGAATCCTATGGCTACACCTTC

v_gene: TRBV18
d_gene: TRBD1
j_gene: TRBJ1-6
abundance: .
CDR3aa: CASSPRTGGSYNSPLHF
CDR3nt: TGTGCCAGCTCACCAAGGACAGGGGGCTCCTATAATTCACCCCTCCACTTT

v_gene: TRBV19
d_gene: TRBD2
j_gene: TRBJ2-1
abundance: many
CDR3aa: CASSWTSGEDNEQFF
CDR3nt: TGTGCCAGTAGTTGGACTAGCGGGGAAGACAATGAGCAGTTCTTC

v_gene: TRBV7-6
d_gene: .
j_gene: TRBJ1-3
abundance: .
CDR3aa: CASSFLSGNTIYF
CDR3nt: TGTGCCAGCAGCTTCTTATCTGGAAACACCATATATTTT

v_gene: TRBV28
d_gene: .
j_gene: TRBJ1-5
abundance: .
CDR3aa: CASSFGSNQPQHF
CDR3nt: TGTGCCAGCAGTTTCGGTAGCAATCAGCCCCAGCATTTT

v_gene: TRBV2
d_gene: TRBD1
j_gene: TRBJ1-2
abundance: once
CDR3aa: CASREAGTGINGYTF
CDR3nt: TGTGCCAGCAGAGAGGCCGGGACAGGGATTAATGGCTACACCTTC

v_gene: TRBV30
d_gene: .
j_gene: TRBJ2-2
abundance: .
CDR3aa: CAWSEGRDTGELFF
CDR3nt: TGTGCCTGGAGTGAGGGCAGGGACACCGGGGAGCTGTTTTTT

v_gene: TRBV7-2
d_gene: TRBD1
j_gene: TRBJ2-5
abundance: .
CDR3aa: CASSPKTGMETQYF
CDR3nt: TGTGCCAGCAGCCCAAAGACAGGGATGGAGACCCAGTACTTC

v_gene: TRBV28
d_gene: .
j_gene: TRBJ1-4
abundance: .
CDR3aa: CASRTGLGNEKLFF
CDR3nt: TGTGCCAGCAGGACCGGACTGGGAAATGAAAAACTGTTTTTT

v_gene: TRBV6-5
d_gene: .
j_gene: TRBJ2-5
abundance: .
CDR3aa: CASSYQGLRETQYF
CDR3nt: TGTGCCAGCAGTTACCAGGGGCTAAGGGAGACCCAGTACTTC

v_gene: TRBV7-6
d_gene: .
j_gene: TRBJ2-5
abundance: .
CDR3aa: CASSRTNAKQETQYF
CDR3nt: TGTGCCAGCAGCCGAACTAACGCGAAACAAGAGACCCAGTACTTC

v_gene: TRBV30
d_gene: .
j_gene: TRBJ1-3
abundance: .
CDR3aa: CAWSSITGAGNTIYF
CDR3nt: TGTGCCTGGAGCTCTATAACAGGAGCTGGAAACACCATATATTTT

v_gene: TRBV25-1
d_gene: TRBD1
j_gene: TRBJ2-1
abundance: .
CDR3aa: CASSGGWTGGGEQFF
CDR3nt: TGTGCCAGCAGCGGAGGTTGGACAGGGGGCGGTGAGCAGTTCTTC

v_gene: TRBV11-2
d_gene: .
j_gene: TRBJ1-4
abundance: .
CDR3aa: CASSLDHRVSTNEKLFF
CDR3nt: TGTGCCAGCAGCTTAGATCACAGGGTCTCGACTAATGAAAAACTGTTTTTT

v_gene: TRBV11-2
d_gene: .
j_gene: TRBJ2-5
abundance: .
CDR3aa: CASSLKGQGQVTQYF
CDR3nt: TGTGCCAGCAGCTTAAAGGGGCAGGGGCAGGTGACCCAGTACTTC

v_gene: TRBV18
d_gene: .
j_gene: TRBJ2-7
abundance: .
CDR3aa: CASSPSGVMREQYF
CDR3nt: TGTGCCAGCTCACCCAGCGGAGTGATGCGCGAGCAGTACTTC

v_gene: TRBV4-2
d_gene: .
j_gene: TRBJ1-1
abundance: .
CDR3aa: CASSQEGAVTEAFF
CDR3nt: TGTGCCAGCAGCCAAGAGGGGGCTGTCACTGAAGCTTTCTTT

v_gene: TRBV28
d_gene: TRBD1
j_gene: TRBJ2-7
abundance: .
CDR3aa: CASSLISTGTGAYEQYF
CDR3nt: TGTGCCAGCAGTTTAATTTCAACCGGGACAGGGGCCTACGAGCAGTACTTC

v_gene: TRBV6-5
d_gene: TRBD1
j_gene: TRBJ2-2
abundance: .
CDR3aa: CASNTGTGSPGELFF
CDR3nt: TGTGCCAGCAATACCGGGACAGGGTCGCCCGGGGAGCTGTTTTTT